The 10 T cell receptor beta chains in this list originate from one sample, sequenced in a study of neurological immune-mediated disorders. TCRdb re-called the 5' RACE reads with MiXCR, one entry per CDR3 protein. The sample has more than 40,000 distinct CDR3 sequences, under 2% seen once. Sequences were obtained from PBMCs. These receptors all come from a woman between 35 and 50 years old with multiple sclerosis.

This clonotype was recorded many times. This rearrangement joins TRBV20-1 to TRBJ1-1; D may be TRBD1 (5 bases). V gave up 1 base and J gave up 4 bases, with 7 bases separating them. The germline V gene encodes CDR1 DFQATT and CDR2 SNEGSKA (reference sequence). This CDR3 contains 12 residues. The CDR3 here is CSARGGATEAFF. The CDR3 DNA sequence: TGCAGTGCTAGAGGAGGGGCCACTGAAGCTTTCTTT.

This clonotype has at least ten counts. The V and J genes are TRBV5-1 and TRBJ2-7, with TRBD2 matching 8 bases. Per the germline V gene, CDR1 is SGHRS and CDR2 is YFSETQ. The CDR3 runs 15 residues. Trimming took 3 bases from V and 2 from J; bases not matched to a gene: 7. The CDR3 spells CASSSLAGETYEQYF. CDR3 sequence (DNA): TGCGCCAGCAGCTCCCTAGCGGGCGAAACCTACGAGCAGTACTTC.

This clonotype was seen ten or more times. V is TRBV5-1 and J is TRBJ2-7, with TRBD1 matching over 7 bases. CDR1 is SGHRS, CDR2 YFSETQ, per germline. The J segment lost 7 bases and the V segment lost 4 bases, leaving 5 bases of the junction unmatched. The CDR3 sequence is 12 residues long. The chain's CDR3 is CASSEQGKEQYF. As DNA, the CDR3 is TGCGCCAGCAGCGAACAGGGGAAAGAGCAGTACTTC.

This clonotype appeared many times. The gene calls are TRBV7-9 and TRBJ1-4; 7 bases map to TRBD1. This CDR3 contains 14 residues. V lost 5 bases and J lost 8; bases outside the gene matches: 8. Germline V CDR1 and CDR2: SEHNR, FQNEAQ (reference sequence). CDR3 in amino acids: CASSTTTGQEKLFF. The CDR3 region has the DNA TGTGCCAGCAGCACCACGACAGGGCAGGAAAAACTGTTTTTT.

This clonotype was detected many times. J is TRBJ2-3 and V is TRBV20-1, with TRBD2 identical over 9 bases. Germline lookup yields CDR1 DFQATT and CDR2 SNEGSKA (reference sequence). With 0 bases clipped from V and 2 bases from J, the junction kept 12 bases outside the gene matches. The CDR3 loop spans 18 amino acids. CDR3 coding DNA: TGCAGTGCTAGAGATCTGGAAATAGCGGGGGATATCACAGATACGCAGTATTTT. Translated, it gives CSARDLEIAGDITDTQYF.

This clonotype was detected ten times or more. The chain combines TRBV7-6 with TRBJ1-5; D gene uncertain. The V gene lost 3 bases and the J gene lost 2 bases, with 8 bases spanning the gap. CDR1 is SGHVS and CDR2 is FNYEAQ in the germline V gene. This CDR3 has 14 residues. In DNA, the CDR3 is TGTGCCAGCAGCTTTTCCGGGGGCAATCAGCCCCAGCATTTT. Amino acid sequence: CASSFSGGNQPQHF.

This clonotype was picked up a small number of times. This chain links TRBV5-1 with TRBJ1-1; unclear D gene. Germline assignment: CDR1 SGHRS and CDR2 YFSETQ. V was cut by 2 bases and J by 1 base, with 9 bases left in between. The CDR3 spans 14 residues. CDR3 nucleotides: TGCGCCAGCAGCTTAAACGGGGAGAACACTGAAGCTTTCTTT. Its translation: CASSLNGENTEAFF.

This clonotype was counted ten times or more. This chain joins TRBV5-6 and TRBJ1-5, with a possible D match to TRBD1 (5 bases). Trimming took 2 bases from V and 1 from J, leaving 13 bases between them. This CDR3 is built from 16 residues. The germline V gene encodes CDR1 SGHDT and CDR2 YYEEEE. CDR3 region: CASSLWGVSSNQPQHF. DNA of the CDR3: TGTGCCAGCAGCTTATGGGGGGTATCCAGCAATCAGCCCCAGCATTTT.

This clonotype was seen ten or more times. The CDR3 bases are TGTGCCAGCCGTCCAGGTCTCAGCTCCTACGAGCAGTACTTC. Translated, it gives CASRPGLSSYEQYF. The V gene is TRBV6-5, the J gene TRBJ2-7; D remains ambiguous. This CDR3 spans 14 amino acids. Germline V gene sequence: CDR1 MNHEY, CDR2 SVGAGI. V was trimmed by 8 bases and J by 0 bases, leaving 14 bases between them.

This clonotype was seen repeatedly, ten times or more. The CDR3 DNA is TGTGCCAGCAGTCCGTCGTCAGGGGAGCAGTACTTC. Translated, it gives CASSPSSGEQYF. V gene TRBV12-3 or TRBV12-4 combines with J gene TRBJ2-7, with D maybe TRBD1 (5 bases). V lost 5 bases and J 7 bases, leaving 12 bases between the germline ends. The CDR3 is 12 amino acids.